One sample yielded the 14 T cell receptor beta chains listed below, sequenced in a study of molecular identifiers for immune sequencing clone quantification. Each CDR3 protein gets one entry after TCRdb re-called the PCR reads with MiXCR. This table has 45,000 to 65,000 distinct CDR3 sequences, 20% to 25% appearing once. Sequences were obtained from naive CD8+ T cells from blood, with Jurkat cell RNA spiked in. Subset reported: FACS-sorted CD8+CD4-CCR7+CD45RA+ naive T cells. Receptors were obtained from a human donor in good health. Some libraries in this study had Jurkat cell RNA spiked in.

To note about this clonotype: A much larger clone differs from this one at a single base, so this may be a read error. The rearrangement joins TRBV6-5 to TRBJ2-7; D may be TRBD1 (5 bases). Germline V CDR1 and CDR2: MNHEY, SVGAGI. CDR3 length equals 13 residues. The DNA for the CDR3 is TGTGCCAGCAGTTTACAAGGGGCCTACGAGCATTACTTC. Translated, it gives CASSLQGAYEHYF.

The sample holds many counts of this clonotype. A read error may produce the germline difference seen at one junction end. V gene TRBV7-7 combines with J gene TRBJ2-2, with D uncertain. From germline, CDR1 is SSHAT and CDR2 FNYEAQ (reference sequence). This CDR3 spans 16 amino acids. DNA for the CDR3: TGTGCTAGCAGCTCCCCGGGTGGGGTTTCTGCCGGGGAGCTGTTTTTT. As protein: CASSSPGGVSAGELFF.

This clonotype was observed many times. The rearrangement uses TRBV3-1 and TRBJ2-7, with D perhaps being TRBD1 or TRBD2 (6 bases each). This CDR3 spans 14 amino acids. V gave up 5 bases and J gave up 3 bases, with 14 bases separating them. The germline gives CDR1 LGHDT, CDR2 YNNKEL (reference sequence). CDR3 amino acids: CASSWGAGRYEQYF. The CDR3, as DNA: TGTGCCAGCAGCTGGGGGGCAGGGCGCTACGAGCAGTACTTC.

The sample holds many counts of this clonotype. The junction does not match germline at one end; this may be a read error. The chain has TRBV5-1 and TRBJ2-6, with 10 positions matching TRBD1. Germline V CDR1 and CDR2: SGHRS, YFSETQ. The CDR3 consists of 16 residues. Here the CDR3 DNA reads TGCGCCAGCAGTTTGGGACAGGGGTCTGGGGCCAACGTCCTGACTTTC. This translates into CASSLGQGSGANVLTF.

The chain is built from TRBV13 and TRBJ2-2, with D perhaps TRBD2 (5 bases). The CDR3 covers 14 residues. With 8 bases removed from V and 5 bases from J, the gap between germline ends came to 15 bases. Germline-derived CDR1 and CDR2 are PRHDT and FYEKMQ (reference sequence). The CDR3 reads CASSTGVGTGELFF. The CDR3 DNA is TGTGCCAGCTCTACCGGGGTAGGGACCGGGGAGCTGTTTTTT.

As for this clonotype: A much larger clone lies a single base off, so this may be a read error. J is TRBJ2-1 and V is TRBV12-3 or TRBV12-4; D not certain. The CDR3 is 12 residues long. This CDR3 reads CACSFFRGEQFF. CDR3 DNA: TGTGCCTGCAGTTTTTTCCGTGGTGAGCAGTTCTTC.

The chain joins TRBV28 to TRBJ2-3; D is possibly TRBD2 (6 bases). In germline, CDR1 is MDHEN, CDR2 SYDVKM. The CDR3 loop spans 17 amino acids. Trimming cost V 4 bases and J 3 bases, with 20 bases left between them. CDR3 coding DNA: TGTGCCAGCAGTTCCTCTTTCCGACTAGGCGAAACAGATACGCAGTATTTT. Translating it yields CASSSSFRLGETDTQYF.

This clonotype was seen ten or more times. V gene TRBV4-3 combines with J gene TRBJ2-3, with 12 bases aligning to TRBD2. J lost 0 bases, V lost 0 bases, and 7 bases had no gene match. Germline CDR1 is LGHNA and CDR2 is YSLEER. The CDR3 runs 19 residues. CDR3 in DNA: TGCGCCAGCAGCCAAGATTATTGGACTAGCGGGGAGAGCACAGATACGCAGTATTTT. Its translation is CASSQDYWTSGESTDTQYF.

Comment on this clonotype: This may stem from a read error, because a much larger clone lies one nucleotide away. This chain links TRBV29-1 with TRBJ1-1; D uncertain. The CDR3 runs 10 residues. CDR1 is SQVTM and CDR2 is ANQGSEA in the germline V gene. The CDR3 loop is CCVMEIEAFF. CDR3 DNA sequence: TGCTGCGTTATGGAAATTGAAGCTTTCTTT.

Comment on this clonotype: With a much larger clone just one base away, this may be a read error. The J gene is TRBJ1-2, the V gene TRBV7-9; perhaps TRBD1 as D (5 bases). The V gene's germline CDR1 is SEHNR and CDR2 FQNEAQ (reference sequence). CDR3 length: 16 amino acids. CDR3 protein: CASSLADTYVKDGCTF. In DNA, the CDR3 is TGTGCCAGCAGCTTAGCGGACACCTACGTAAAGGATGGCTGCACCTTC.

Concerning this clonotype itself: A junction end diverges from the germline sequence, so it may reflect a read error. CDR3 in amino acids: CASSLSGTLNTKAFF. The CDR3 DNA is TGTGCCAGCAGTTTATCCGGAACCCTGAACACTAAAGCTTTCTTT. The V and J genes are TRBV28 and TRBJ1-1; no definite D call. This CDR3 comprises 15 residues. Germline CDR1 is MDHEN and CDR2 is SYDVKM.

There are many counts of this clonotype. This chain connects TRBV5-6 to TRBJ1-4, with D tentatively TRBD1 (5 bases). Trimming stripped 2 bases from V and 6 bases from J, with 17 bases between. This CDR3 spans 16 amino acids. CDR1 is SGHDT, CDR2 YYEEEE, per germline. The CDR3 sequence: CASSFQGFAHDEKLFF. As DNA, the CDR3 is TGTGCCAGCAGCTTCCAGGGATTTGCTCATGATGAAAAACTGTTTTTT.

This clonotype was seen ten or more times. The chain combines TRBV13 with TRBJ2-4; possible D gene TRBD2, 6 bases. With 3 bases removed from V and 3 bases from J, the gap between germline ends came to 12 bases. The length of the CDR3 is 15 residues. Germline CDR1 reads PRHDT; CDR2 reads FYEKMQ (reference sequence). CDR3 sequence (DNA): TGTGCCAGCAGCTTTTCGGGAGCTAGCAAAAACATTCAGTACTTC. It codes for CASSFSGASKNIQYF.

About this clonotype itself: A much bigger clone sits one base away, suggesting this may be a read error. The CDR3 does not end in the conserved phenylalanine or tryptophan, so this is likely a read error. The V gene is TRBV7-9, the J gene TRBJ1-5; 9 bases fit TRBD1. Germline values: CDR1 SEHNR, CDR2 FQNEAQ (reference sequence). Trimming took 1 base from V and 6 from J; bases not matched to a gene: 10. The CDR3 is made up of 17 amino acids. The CDR3 DNA reads TGTGCCAGCAGCTTAGAAGGGGACAGGGTGAGAGGTCAGCCCCAGCATCTT. Translated, it gives CASSLEGDRVRGQPQHL.